This TCR beta chain originates from a study of cytomegalovirus exposure and HLA in healthy donors. This clone showed up just once. It was with 60 Vbeta and 13 Jbeta primers that the PCR ran. The assay was immunoSEQ multiplex PCR, and TCRdb's table has in-frame clones only and misses some. The table has about 110,000 clones, just over 70% seen once. V was trimmed by 5 bases and J by 4 bases, leaving 18 bases between them. The germline gives CDR1 SGHNT, CDR2 YYREEE (reference sequence). CDR3 length equals 15 residues. The chain is built from TRBV5-4 and TRBJ1-2; possible D gene TRBD1, 6 bases. Material for sequencing was PBMCs. The origin of this receptor is a boy between 10 and 17 years old in good health and CMV-seronegative. The CDR3 is CASSLLQGRGYGYTF. The DNA of the CDR3 is TGTGCCAGCAGTCTTTTACAGGGTCGGGGCTATGGCTACACCTTC.